These 9 T cell receptor beta chains originate from one sample sequenced in a study of cytomegalovirus exposure and HLA in healthy donors listed by TCRdb under 2017. The library was produced with the immunoSEQ multiplex PCR assay. The multiplex PCR relied on a mix of 60 forward primers for TCR Vbeta segments and 13 reverse primers for TCR Jbeta segments. TCRdb took this table from immuneACCESS and kept in-frame rearrangements with V and J called. Such tables lack part of the clones; where checked against another copy, unresolved V genes explain under half of the gap, and the rest is unexplained. This sample lists some 83,000 clones; 65% to 75% were detected once. The top ten constitute about 4.2% of the sample. The sequencing input was PBMCs. Every receptor here comes from a man aged 55 to 70 in good health and CMV-seronegative.

This sequence joins TRBV7-8 and TRBJ1-4, with TRBD1 as a possible D gene (5 bases). This CDR3 region has 13 residues. V was pared by 4 bases and J by 5 bases, with 8 bases between. Germline CDR1 SGHVS, CDR2 FQNEAQ. The chain's CDR3 is CASSYDRNEKLFF. CDR3 in DNA: TGTGCCAGCAGCTATGACAGAAATGAAAAACTGTTTTTT.

This chain connects TRBV11-2 to TRBJ2-3; TRBD2 agrees at 12 bases. From germline, CDR1 is SGHAT and CDR2 FQNNGV. Germline trimming cut 5 bases from V and 0 bases from J; bases unmatched to any gene: 3. The CDR3 runs to 16 residues. The CDR3, as DNA: TGTGCCAGCAGCACTAGCGGGGGGCATAGCACAGATACGCAGTATTTT. It is translated as CASSTSGGHSTDTQYF.

The rearrangement links TRBV6-4 to TRBJ2-7; D unresolved. There are 16 residues in the CDR3. V lost 0 bases and J 2 bases, leaving 14 bases between the germline ends. Germline-derived CDR1 and CDR2 are MRHNA and SNTAGT. The CDR3 loop reads CASSDSSPTSAYEQYF. The CDR3 DNA reads as TGTGCCAGCAGTGACTCGTCCCCAACTTCCGCCTACGAGCAGTACTTC.

This clone was observed once. The chain is built from TRBV29-1 and TRBJ1-2; 10 bases align to TRBD1. V shed 7 bases and J 6 bases; nucleotides not matched to a gene: 5. Germline lookup yields CDR1 SQVTM and CDR2 ANQGSEA. There are 12 residues in the CDR3. The CDR3 bases are TGCAGCGCCGACAGGGGGCAGGATGGCTACACCTTC. Its protein is CSADRGQDGYTF.

The rearrangement joins TRBV6-5 to TRBJ2-1; 11 bases are a match to TRBD2. The germline V gene has CDR1 MNHEY and CDR2 SVGAGI. J was trimmed by 6 bases and V by 6 bases; bases with no gene match: 7. The CDR3 has 15 amino acids. The CDR3 sequence is CASSPVSGGANEQFF. The DNA of the CDR3 is TGTGCCAGCAGCCCCGTTAGCGGGGGGGCCAATGAGCAGTTCTTC.

V gene TRBV11-2 combines with J gene TRBJ1-3; no clear D gene. CDR1 SGHAT and CDR2 FQNNGV come from the germline V gene. The CDR3 totals 16 residues. Between the trimmed V and J ends, which lost 0 bases and 0 bases, there was a span of 9 bases. The CDR3: CASSLDTYISGNTIYF. The CDR3 coding sequence is TGTGCCAGCAGCTTAGATACCTATATCTCTGGAAACACCATATATTTT.

The chain recombines TRBV15 with TRBJ1-2; D uncertain. V was shortened by 4 bases and J by 5 bases, with 14 bases between the two germline ends. This CDR3 spans 14 amino acids. Germline CDR1 is LNHNV and CDR2 is YYDKDF (reference sequence). CDR3 DNA sequence: TGTGCCACCAGCACCAGGTTGGAGCGGTATGGCTACACCTTC. This gives the protein CATSTRLERYGYTF.

The rearrangement uses TRBV6-1 and TRBJ1-3, with unresolved D. Germline V gene lookup returns CDR1 MNHNS and CDR2 SASEGT. With 1 base removed from V and 0 bases from J, the gap between germline ends came to 7 bases. The CDR3 length is 15 residues. CDR3: CASSEGWSSGNTIYF. CDR3 coding DNA: TGTGCCAGCAGTGAAGGGTGGAGCTCTGGAAACACCATATATTTT.

By its share, this clone is medium-sized. The V call is TRBV6-4, the J call TRBJ2-3, with 10 bases that match TRBD2. The CDR3 runs 15 residues. The V and J ends lost 4 bases and 1 base, in that order; junction bases with no gene match: 2. CDR1 and CDR2 (germline): MRHNA, SNTAGT. CDR3 bases: TGTGCCAGCAGTGCCGGGACTAGCGGCACAGATACGCAGTATTTT. This codes for CASSAGTSGTDTQYF.